The clone carrying this T cell receptor (beta chain) was counted at least ten times. The antigen is unknown. The data were taken from a study of beta chain features in type 1 diabetes. As for the study in general: Sorted cells numbering under 110 million were examined across all samples. Study conclusions and caveats: Patients with type 1 diabetes carried fewer insertions and had more deletions at their VDJ junctions. Sampled from patients, naive, central memory and Treg TCRB repertoires appeared more similar than those sampled from healthy donors.

By way of CD45RO/CCR7/CD25/CD127/CD95/CD27, the CD4+ regulatory, stem cell-like memory, central memory and naive cells were sorted. What was sequenced were expressed TCRB transcripts, since all of the isolated RNA had been reverse transcribed. Sequencing was performed with immunoSEQ multiplex PCR; in TCRdb, only in-frame clones are kept and a portion is missing. The sample contains about 150,000 clones, under 9.5% of which appear only once. The clonotype comes from a man younger than 35 in good health. The sequencing sample was made of central memory CD4+ T cells from blood.

This chain's CDR3 is CASSLAGTQSYEQYF. The CDR3 DNA is TGTGCCAGCAGCTTAGCGGGGACACAGTCCTACGAGCAGTACTTC. The chain has TRBV7-2 and TRBJ2-7, with D perhaps matching TRBD1 (6 bases). Germline CDR1 is SGHTA and CDR2 is FQGNSA. The V end lost 0 bases, the J end lost 1 base, and 10 bases lay between the germline ends. This CDR3 comprises 15 residues.